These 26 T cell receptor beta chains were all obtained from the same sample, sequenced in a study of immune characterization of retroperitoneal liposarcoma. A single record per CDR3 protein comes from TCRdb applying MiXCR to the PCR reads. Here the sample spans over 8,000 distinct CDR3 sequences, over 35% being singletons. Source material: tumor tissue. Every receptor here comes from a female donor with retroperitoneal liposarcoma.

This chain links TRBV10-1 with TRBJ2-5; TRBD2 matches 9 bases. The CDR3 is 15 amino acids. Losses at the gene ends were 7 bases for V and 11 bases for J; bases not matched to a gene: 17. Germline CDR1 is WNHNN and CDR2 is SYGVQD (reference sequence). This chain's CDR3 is CASINAGASGNEQYF. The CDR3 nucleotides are TGCGCCAGCATCAACGCCGGGGCTAGCGGGAATGAGCAGTACTTC.

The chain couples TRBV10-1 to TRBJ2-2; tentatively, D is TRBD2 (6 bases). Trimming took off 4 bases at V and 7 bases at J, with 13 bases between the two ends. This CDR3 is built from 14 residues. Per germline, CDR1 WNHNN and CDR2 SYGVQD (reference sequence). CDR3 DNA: TGCGCCAGCAGTGCAGTGACAGCGGGCGGGGAGCTGTTTTTT. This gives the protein CASSAVTAGGELFF.

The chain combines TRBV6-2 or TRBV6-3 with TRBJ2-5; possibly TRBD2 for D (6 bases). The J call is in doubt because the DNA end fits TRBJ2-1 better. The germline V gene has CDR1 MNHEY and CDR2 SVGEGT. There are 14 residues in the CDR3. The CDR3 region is CASREGPAYNEQFF. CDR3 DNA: TGTGCCAGCAGGGAGGGCCCCGCCTACAATGAGCAGTTCTTC.

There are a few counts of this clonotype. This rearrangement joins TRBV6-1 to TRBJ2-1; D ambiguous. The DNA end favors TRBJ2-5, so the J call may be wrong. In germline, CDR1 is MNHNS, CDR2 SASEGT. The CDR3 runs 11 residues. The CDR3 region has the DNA TGTGCCAGCAGTAGCCGGGAGACCCAGTACTTC. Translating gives CASSSRETQYF.

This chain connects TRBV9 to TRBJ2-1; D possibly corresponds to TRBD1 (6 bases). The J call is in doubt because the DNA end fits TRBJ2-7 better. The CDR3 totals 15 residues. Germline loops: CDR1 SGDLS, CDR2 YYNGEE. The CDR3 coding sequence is TGTGCCAGCAGCCCCGAAGTGGACAGTCTCTACGAGCAGTACTTC. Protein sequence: CASSPEVDSLYEQYF.

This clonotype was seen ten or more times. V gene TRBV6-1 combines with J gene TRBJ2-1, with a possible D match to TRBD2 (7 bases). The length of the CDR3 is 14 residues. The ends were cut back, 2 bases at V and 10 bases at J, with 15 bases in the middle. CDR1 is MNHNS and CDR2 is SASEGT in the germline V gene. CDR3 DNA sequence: TGTGCCAGCAGTGAACGGGGGGCGTTGGCCGAGCAGTTCTTC. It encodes CASSERGALAEQFF.

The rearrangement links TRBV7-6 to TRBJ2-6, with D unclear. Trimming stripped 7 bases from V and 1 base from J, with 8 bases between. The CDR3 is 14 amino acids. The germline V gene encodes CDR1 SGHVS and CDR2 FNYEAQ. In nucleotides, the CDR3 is TGTGCCAGCACCAAGGATTCTGGGGCCAACGTCCTGACTTTC. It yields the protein CASTKDSGANVLTF.

The CDR3 loop is CASSSLRTGELFF. The DNA of the CDR3 is TGTGCCAGCAGCTCCTTGCGGACCGGGGAGCTGTTTTTT. The chain recombines TRBV27 with TRBJ2-2; D gene ambiguous. The V and J ends lost 6 bases and 5 bases respectively, with 10 bases between them. The germline CDR1 and CDR2 sequences are MNHEY and SMNVEV (reference sequence). This CDR3 comprises 13 residues.

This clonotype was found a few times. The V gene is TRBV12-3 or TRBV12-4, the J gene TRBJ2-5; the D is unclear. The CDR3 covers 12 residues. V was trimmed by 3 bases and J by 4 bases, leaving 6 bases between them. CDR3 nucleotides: TGTGCCAGCAGTTTCGGCCGAGAGACCCAGTACTTC. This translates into CASSFGRETQYF.

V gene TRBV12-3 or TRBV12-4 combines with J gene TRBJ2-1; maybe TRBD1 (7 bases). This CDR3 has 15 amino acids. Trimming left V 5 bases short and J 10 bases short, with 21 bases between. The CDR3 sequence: CASSPGRGVSYEQFF. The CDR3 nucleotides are TGTGCCAGCAGTCCCGGCAGGGGGGTATCCTACGAGCAGTTCTTC.

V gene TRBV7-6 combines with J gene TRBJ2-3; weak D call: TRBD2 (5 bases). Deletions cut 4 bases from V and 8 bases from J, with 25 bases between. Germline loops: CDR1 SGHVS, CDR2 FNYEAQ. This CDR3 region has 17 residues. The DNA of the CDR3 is TGTGCCAGCAGCTCCACTGCGGACTCACCGTCTGGAGGTACGCAGTATTTT. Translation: CASSSTADSPSGGTQYF.

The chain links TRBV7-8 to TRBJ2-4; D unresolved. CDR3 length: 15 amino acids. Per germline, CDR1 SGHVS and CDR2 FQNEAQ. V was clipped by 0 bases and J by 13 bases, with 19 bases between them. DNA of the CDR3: TGTGCCAGCAGCTTAGCGTTGGGAAGCTACAATGAGCAGTACTTC. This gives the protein CASSLALGSYNEQYF.

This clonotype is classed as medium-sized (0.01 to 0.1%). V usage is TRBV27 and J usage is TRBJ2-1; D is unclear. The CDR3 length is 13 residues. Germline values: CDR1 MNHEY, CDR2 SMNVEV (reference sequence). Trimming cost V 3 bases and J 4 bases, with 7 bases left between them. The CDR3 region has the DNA TGTGCCAGCAGTTTCCAGGAATACAATGAGCAGTTCTTC. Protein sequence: CASSFQEYNEQFF.

Here the CDR3 reads CASRSNQGGRGTYEQYF. The DNA for the CDR3 is TGTGCCAGCAGATCTAACCAGGGGGGGCGGGGAACCTACGAGCAGTACTTC. The rearrangement joins TRBV7-6 to TRBJ2-3; D may be TRBD1 or TRBD2 (7 bases each). With the DNA end fitting TRBJ2-7 better, the J assignment may be wrong. The CDR3 length is 17 residues. Germline CDR1 is SGHVS and CDR2 is FNYEAQ.

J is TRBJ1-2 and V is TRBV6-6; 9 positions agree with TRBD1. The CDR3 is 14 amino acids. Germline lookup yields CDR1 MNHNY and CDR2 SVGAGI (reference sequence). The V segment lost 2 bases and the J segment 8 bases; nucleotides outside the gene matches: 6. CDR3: CASSYETGGGGYTF. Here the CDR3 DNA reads TGTGCCAGCAGTTACGAGACAGGGGGTGGGGGCTACACCTTC.

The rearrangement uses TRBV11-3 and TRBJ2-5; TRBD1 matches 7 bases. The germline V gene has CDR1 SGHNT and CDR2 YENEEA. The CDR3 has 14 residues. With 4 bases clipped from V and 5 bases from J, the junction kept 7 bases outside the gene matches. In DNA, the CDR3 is TGTGCCAGCAGCTCGTCGACAGGGAAGGAGACCCAGTACTTC. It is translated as CASSSSTGKETQYF. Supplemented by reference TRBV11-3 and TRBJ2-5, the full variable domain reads EAGVVQSPRYKIIEKKQPVAFWCNPISGHNTLYWYLQNLGQGPELLIRYENEEAVDDSQLPKDRFSAERLKGVDSTLKIQPAELGDSAVYLCASSSSTGKETQYFGPGTRLLVL.

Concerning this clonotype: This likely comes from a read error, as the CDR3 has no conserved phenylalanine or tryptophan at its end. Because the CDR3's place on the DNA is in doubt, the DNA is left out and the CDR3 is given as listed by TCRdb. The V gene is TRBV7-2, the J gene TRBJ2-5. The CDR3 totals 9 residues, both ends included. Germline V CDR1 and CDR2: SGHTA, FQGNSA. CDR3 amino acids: CASSLGIQL.

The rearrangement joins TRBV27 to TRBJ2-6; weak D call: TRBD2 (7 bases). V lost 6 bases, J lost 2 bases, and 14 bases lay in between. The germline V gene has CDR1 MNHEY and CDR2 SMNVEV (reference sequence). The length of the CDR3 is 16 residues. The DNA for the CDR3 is TGTGCCAGCAGGACCACAGGGAGGGCTGGGGCCAACGTCCTGACTTTC. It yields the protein CASRTTGRAGANVLTF. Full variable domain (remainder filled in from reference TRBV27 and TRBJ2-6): EAQVTQNPRYLITVTGKKLTVTCSQNMNHEYMSWYRQDPGLGLRQIYYSMNVEVTDKGDVPEGYKVSRKEKRNFPLILESPSPNQTSLYFCASRTTGRAGANVLTFGAGSRLTVL.

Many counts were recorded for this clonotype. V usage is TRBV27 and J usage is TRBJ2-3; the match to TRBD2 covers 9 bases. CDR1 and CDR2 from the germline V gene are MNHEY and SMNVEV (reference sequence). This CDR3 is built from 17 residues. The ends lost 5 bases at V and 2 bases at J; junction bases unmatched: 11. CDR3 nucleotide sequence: TGTGCCAGCAGTCTAAGAGCGGGGGGCTATTTCACAGATACGCAGTATTTT. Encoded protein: CASSLRAGGYFTDTQYF.

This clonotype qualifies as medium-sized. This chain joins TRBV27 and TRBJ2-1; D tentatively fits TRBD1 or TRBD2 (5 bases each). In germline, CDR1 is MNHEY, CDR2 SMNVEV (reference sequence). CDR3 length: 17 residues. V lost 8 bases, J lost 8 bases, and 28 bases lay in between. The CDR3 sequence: CASGRDLRTASDDEQFF. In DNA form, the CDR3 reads TGTGCCAGCGGCAGGGACCTCCGGACCGCCAGTGACGATGAGCAGTTCTTC.

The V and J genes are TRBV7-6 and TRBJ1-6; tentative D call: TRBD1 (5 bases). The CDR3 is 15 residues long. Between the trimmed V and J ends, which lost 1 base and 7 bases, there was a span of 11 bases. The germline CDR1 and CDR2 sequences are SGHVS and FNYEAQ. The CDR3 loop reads CASSLGGRQNSPLHF. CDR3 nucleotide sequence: TGTGCCAGCAGCTTAGGTGGCAGACAGAATTCACCCCTCCACTTT.

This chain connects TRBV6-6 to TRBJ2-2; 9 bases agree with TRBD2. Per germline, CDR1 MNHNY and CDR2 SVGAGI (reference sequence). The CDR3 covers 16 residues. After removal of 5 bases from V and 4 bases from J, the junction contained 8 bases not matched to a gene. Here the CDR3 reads CASSPIAGEGTGELFF. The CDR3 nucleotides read TGTGCCAGCAGTCCTATAGCGGGAGAAGGCACCGGGGAGCTGTTTTTT.

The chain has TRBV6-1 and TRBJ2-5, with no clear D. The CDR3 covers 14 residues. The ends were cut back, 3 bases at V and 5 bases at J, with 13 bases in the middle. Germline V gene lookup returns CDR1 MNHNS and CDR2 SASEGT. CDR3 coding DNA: TGTGCCAGCAGTGATCTTGGGCCTGGGGAGACCCAGTACTTC. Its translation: CASSDLGPGETQYF.

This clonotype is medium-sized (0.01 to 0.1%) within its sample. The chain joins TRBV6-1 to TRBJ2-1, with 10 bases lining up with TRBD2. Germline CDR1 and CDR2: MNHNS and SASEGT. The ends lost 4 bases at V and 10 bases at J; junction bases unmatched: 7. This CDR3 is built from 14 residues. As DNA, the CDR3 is TGTGCCAGCAGTGTGATAGCGGGGGGCTACGAGCAGTTCTTC. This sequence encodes CASSVIAGGYEQFF.

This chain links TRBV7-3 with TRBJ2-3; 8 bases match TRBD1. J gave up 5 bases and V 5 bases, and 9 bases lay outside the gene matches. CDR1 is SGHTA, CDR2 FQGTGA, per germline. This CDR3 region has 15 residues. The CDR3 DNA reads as TGTGCCAGCAGCCAGACAGGGGATCGGGGAGATACGCAGTATTTT. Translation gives CASSQTGDRGDTQYF.

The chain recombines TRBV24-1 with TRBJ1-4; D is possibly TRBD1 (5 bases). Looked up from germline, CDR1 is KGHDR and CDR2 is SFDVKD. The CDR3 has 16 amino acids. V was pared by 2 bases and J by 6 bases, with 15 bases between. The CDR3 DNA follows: TGTGCCACCAGTGATTCCGACCAGGGCGAGCATGAAAAACTGTTTTTT. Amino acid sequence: CATSDSDQGEHEKLFF.